The following is a T cell receptor (beta chain) sequence with its context. J was trimmed by 2 bases and V by 4 bases; bases with no gene match: 5. The CDR3 spans 16 residues. In germline, CDR1 is LNHDA, CDR2 SQIVND (reference sequence). Recruited during active infection, patients (from Seattle) were subsequently followed longitudinally. Authors' methods: Researchers report that nucleated cell counts were estimated from reference gene primer amplification. Produced via immunoSEQ multiplex PCR; TCRdb's table is partial and in-frame only. V, J and clone size derive from that table, while D and trimming were established from the DNA sequence. The sample yields under 250,000 clones, approximately 84% seen once. The source of the sample is a study of blood T cell repertoires in COVID-19. At the level of the study: Whether acute or convalescent, the COVID-19 samples came from the United States, Italy and Spain. PBMCs, B-cell-depleted T cells, or T cells were the source of the cDNA or gDNA that made up the material.

The chain combines TRBV19 with TRBJ2-1; 10 nucleotides align to TRBD2. Material: peripheral blood. This TCR came from a man aged 50 to 59 with COVID-19, enrolled during active disease. The CDR3 is CASSTELAGPYNEQFF. CDR3 coding DNA: TGTGCCAGTAGTACCGAACTAGCGGGACCCTACAATGAGCAGTTCTTC.